The 14 T cell receptor beta chains below were found in one sample sequenced in a study of T cell responses to AZD1222 COVID-19 vaccine. Clones were sequenced by immunoSEQ multiplex PCR, and TCRdb holds only the in-frame ones, with some missing. Of just over 80,000 clones in the sample, 90% are singletons; the top ten hold roughly 5.6%. Sequenced material: peripheral blood, taken on day 0 of AZD1222 vaccination. Receptors originate from an adult in good health.

The CDR3 is CASRQGAINEKLFF. In DNA form, the CDR3 reads TGTGCCAGCAGACAGGGGGCGATTAATGAAAAACTGTTTTTT. V is TRBV28 and J is TRBJ1-4; 9 bases are shared with TRBD1. Germline V gene data show CDR1 as MDHEN and CDR2 as SYDVKM. V lost 6 bases, J lost 4 bases, and 3 bases stayed unmatched. The CDR3 is 14 residues long.

The V gene is TRBV6-1, the J gene TRBJ1-2; 8 bases agree with TRBD1. The CDR3 sequence is 16 residues long. V was clipped by 4 bases and J by 0 bases; unmatched bases: 7. Germline assignment: CDR1 MNHNS and CDR2 SASEGT. CDR3 loop: CASSVAIQGANYGYTF. CDR3 coding DNA: TGTGCCAGCAGTGTCGCCATACAGGGGGCTAACTATGGCTACACCTTC.

This chain connects TRBV7-9 to TRBJ2-7, with 16 nucleotides matching TRBD2. The CDR3 is made up of 18 amino acids. Losses at the gene ends were 6 bases for V and 5 bases for J; bases not matched to a gene: 13. CDR1 is SEHNR, CDR2 FQNEAQ, per germline (reference sequence). CDR3 in amino acids: CASRPGTSGGAVSDEQYF. The CDR3 DNA sequence: TGTGCCAGCAGACCTGGGACTAGCGGGGGGGCCGTAAGCGACGAGCAGTACTTC.

The table lists this clone with a count of one. The chain employs TRBV11-2 and TRBJ1-3; D unclear. The V end was cut by 1 base, the J end by 0 bases, with 7 bases between. Germline values: CDR1 SGHAT, CDR2 FQNNGV. This CDR3 is built from 15 residues. The CDR3 sequence is CASSLGDFSGNTIYF. CDR3 in DNA: TGTGCCAGCAGCTTAGGTGACTTCTCTGGAAACACCATATATTTT.

V is TRBV6-5 and J is TRBJ1-1; no firm D call. The CDR3 extends over 15 amino acids. From germline, CDR1 is MNHEY and CDR2 SVGAGI. V gave up 5 bases and J gave up 4 bases, with 17 bases separating them. The CDR3 bases are TGTGCCAGCAGTAAACTACGTGTCAGTTTCACTGAAGCTTTCTTT. This translates into CASSKLRVSFTEAFF.

The chain uses TRBV19 and TRBJ2-2; 7 nucleotides agree with TRBD1. Germline trimming cut 6 bases from V and 7 bases from J; bases unmatched to any gene: 8. In germline, CDR1 is LNHDA, CDR2 SQIVND (reference sequence). The length of the CDR3 is 14 residues. CDR3 residues: CASRSRGLIGELFF. DNA for the CDR3: TGTGCCAGTAGGTCGAGGGGGCTTATCGGGGAGCTGTTTTTT.

The chain recombines TRBV29-1 with TRBJ1-2, with 11 bases that match TRBD1. V gave up 6 bases and J gave up 6 bases; unmatched junction bases: 0. The germline gives CDR1 SQVTM, CDR2 ANQGSEA. This CDR3 is 11 amino acids long. Here the CDR3 DNA reads TGCAGCGTGGGACAGGGGGATGGCTACACCTTC. It is translated as CSVGQGDGYTF. The variable domain in full, with the rest retrieved from reference TRBV29-1 and TRBJ1-2, is SAVISQKPSRDICQRGTSLTIQCQVDSQVTMMFWYRQQPGQSLTLIATANQGSEATYESGFVIDKFPISRPNLTFSTLTVSNMSPEDSSIYLCSVGQGDGYTFGSGTRLTVV.

The chain combines TRBV4-3 with TRBJ1-2, with 9 bases identical to TRBD1. The junction had 9 bases not matched to a gene; V was cut back by 1 base and J by 3 bases. CDR1 is LGHNA, CDR2 YSLEER, per germline. CDR3 length: 17 amino acids. CDR3 amino acids: CASSQVAVDRGDYGYTF. The CDR3 DNA follows: TGCGCCAGCAGCCAAGTCGCCGTCGACAGGGGGGACTATGGCTACACCTTC.

The V gene is TRBV7-2, the J gene TRBJ1-5; TRBD1 is a possible D gene (5 bases). Per the germline V gene, CDR1 is SGHTA and CDR2 is FQGNSA. The CDR3 covers 13 residues. Trimming cost V 1 base and J 6 bases, with 7 bases left between them. DNA for the CDR3: TGTGCCAGCAGCTTAGGCGGGACTCAGCCCCAGCATTTT. Translation gives CASSLGGTQPQHF.

The chain combines TRBV19 with TRBJ1-2; perhaps TRBD1 as D (6 bases). The V gene's germline CDR1 is LNHDA and CDR2 SQIVND (reference sequence). The CDR3 is 15 residues long. Deletions cut 5 bases from V and 3 bases from J, with 16 bases between. The CDR3 loop reads CASSPRGDLDYGYTF. The DNA of the CDR3 is TGTGCCAGTAGTCCTAGGGGGGATCTAGACTATGGCTACACCTTC. The variable domain in full, completed from reference TRBV19 and TRBJ1-2, reads DGGITQSPKYLFRKEGQNVTLSCEQNLNHDAMYWYRQDPGQGLRLIYYSQIVNDFQKGDIAEGYSVSREKKESFPLTVTSAQKNPTAFYLCASSPRGDLDYGYTFGSGTRLTVV.

This clone has more than one count but fewer than ten. The chain employs TRBV3-1 (or the pseudogene TRBV3-2) and TRBJ1-5, with a tentative D call TRBD1 (5 bases). The germline CDR1 and CDR2 sequences are LGHDT and YNNKEL (reference sequence). The CDR3 is 14 residues long. V shed 5 bases and J shed 5 bases, with 13 bases lying between them. The CDR3 is CASSGGEQHQPQHF. CDR3 DNA: TGTGCCAGCAGCGGGGGGGAACAGCATCAGCCCCAGCATTTT.

The chain is built from TRBV6-6 and TRBJ2-3, with 8 bases lining up with TRBD2. Germline V gene sequence: CDR1 MNHNY, CDR2 SVGAGI (reference sequence). The CDR3 is 15 residues long. The V and J ends lost 8 bases and 2 bases, in that order; junction bases with no gene match: 9. The CDR3 bases are TGTGCCAGCTTCTCAGAACTAGCGGACACAGATACGCAGTATTTT. Its translation is CASFSELADTDTQYF.

This clone was seen more than once but under ten times. The chain employs TRBV2 and TRBJ1-3, with D hard to call. The CDR3 is 12 residues long. Germline V lookup: CDR1 SNHLY, CDR2 FYNNEI. Between the trimmed V and J ends, which lost 6 bases and 2 bases, there was a span of 5 bases. The CDR3 sequence: CASRPAGNTIYF. DNA of the CDR3: TGTGCCAGCAGACCTGCTGGAAACACCATATATTTT.

The chain links TRBV6-5 to TRBJ1-5; TRBD1 matches at 10 bases. V shed 5 bases and J 6 bases; nucleotides not matched to a gene: 4. The CDR3 is made up of 14 amino acids. Germline V gene data show CDR1 as MNHEY and CDR2 as SVGAGI. This chain's CDR3 is CASSQDRGGQPQHF. The CDR3 nucleotides are TGTGCCAGCAGTCAGGACAGGGGGGGTCAGCCCCAGCATTTT.